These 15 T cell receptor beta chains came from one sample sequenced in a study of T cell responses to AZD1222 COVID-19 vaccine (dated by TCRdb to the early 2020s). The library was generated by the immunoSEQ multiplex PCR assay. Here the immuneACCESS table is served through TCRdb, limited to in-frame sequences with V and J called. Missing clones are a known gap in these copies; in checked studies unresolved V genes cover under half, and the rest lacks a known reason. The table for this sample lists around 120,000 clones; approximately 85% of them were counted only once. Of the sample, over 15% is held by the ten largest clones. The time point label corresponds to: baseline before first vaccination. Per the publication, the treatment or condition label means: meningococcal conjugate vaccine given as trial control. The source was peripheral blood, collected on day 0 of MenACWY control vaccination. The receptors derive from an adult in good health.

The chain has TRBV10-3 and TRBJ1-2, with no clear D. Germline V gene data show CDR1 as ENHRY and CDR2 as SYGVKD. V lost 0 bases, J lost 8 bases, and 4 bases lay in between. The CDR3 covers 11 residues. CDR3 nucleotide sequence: TGTGCCATCAGTGAGTCGAGGGGCTACACCTTC. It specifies CAISESRGYTF.

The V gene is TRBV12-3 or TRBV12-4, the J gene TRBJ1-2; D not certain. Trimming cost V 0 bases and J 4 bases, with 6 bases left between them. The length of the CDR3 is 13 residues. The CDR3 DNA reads TGTGCCAGCAGTTTAGCAGCGAGCTATGGCTACACCTTC. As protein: CASSLAASYGYTF.

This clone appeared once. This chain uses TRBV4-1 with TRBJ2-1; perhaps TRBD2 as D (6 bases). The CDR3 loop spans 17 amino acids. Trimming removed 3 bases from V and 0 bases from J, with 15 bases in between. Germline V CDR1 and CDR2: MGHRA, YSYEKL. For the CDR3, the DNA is TGCGCCAGCAGCCAGGAGGGTTACGGGAGCTCCTACAATGAGCAGTTCTTC. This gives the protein CASSQEGYGSSYNEQFF.

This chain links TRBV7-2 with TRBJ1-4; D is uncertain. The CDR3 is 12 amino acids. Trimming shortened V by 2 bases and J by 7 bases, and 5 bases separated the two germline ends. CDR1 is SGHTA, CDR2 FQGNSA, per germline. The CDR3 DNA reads TGTGCCAGCAGCTTATGGGGTGAAAAACTGTTTTTT. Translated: CASSLWGEKLFF.

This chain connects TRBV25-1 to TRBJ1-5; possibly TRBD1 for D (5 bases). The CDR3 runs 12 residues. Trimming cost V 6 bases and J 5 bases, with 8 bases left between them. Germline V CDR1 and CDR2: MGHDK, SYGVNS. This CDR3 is CASRSGHQPQHF. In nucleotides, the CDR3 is TGTGCCAGCAGGTCAGGGCATCAGCCCCAGCATTTT.

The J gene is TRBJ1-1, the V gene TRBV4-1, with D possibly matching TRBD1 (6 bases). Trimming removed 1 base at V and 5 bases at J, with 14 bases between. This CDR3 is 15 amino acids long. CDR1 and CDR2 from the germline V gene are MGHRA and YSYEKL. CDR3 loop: CASSQGDTGGTEAFF. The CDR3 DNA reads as TGCGCCAGCAGCCAAGGGGACACTGGGGGGACTGAAGCTTTCTTT.

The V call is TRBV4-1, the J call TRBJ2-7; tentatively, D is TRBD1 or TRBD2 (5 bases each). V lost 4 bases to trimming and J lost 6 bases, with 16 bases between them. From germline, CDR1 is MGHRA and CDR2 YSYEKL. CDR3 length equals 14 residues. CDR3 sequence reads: CASSPGTLPFEQYF. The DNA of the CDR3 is TGCGCCAGCAGCCCCGGGACCCTTCCTTTCGAGCAGTACTTC.

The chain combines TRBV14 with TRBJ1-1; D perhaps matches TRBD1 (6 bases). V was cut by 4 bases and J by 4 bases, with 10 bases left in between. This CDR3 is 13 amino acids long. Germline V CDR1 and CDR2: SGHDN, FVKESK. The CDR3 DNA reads TGTGCCAGCAGCCGGGGAGGGGGCACTGAAGCTTTCTTT. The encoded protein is CASSRGGGTEAFF.

The CDR3 DNA follows: TGTGCCACCAGCGGTTTACTAGCGGCCGAGCAGTACTTC. It codes for CATSGLLAAEQYF. This chain links TRBV15 with TRBJ2-7; 8 bases are shared with TRBD2. The CDR3 covers 13 residues. The V gene end was trimmed by 5 bases and the J gene end by 6 bases; junction bases not matched to a gene: 6. CDR1 LNHNV and CDR2 YYDKDF come from the germline V gene (reference sequence).

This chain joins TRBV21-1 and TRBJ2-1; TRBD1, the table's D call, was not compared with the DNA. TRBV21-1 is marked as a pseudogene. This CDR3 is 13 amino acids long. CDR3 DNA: TGTGCCAGCAGTCGGACAGGGTACAATGAGCAGTTCTTC. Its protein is CASSRTGYNEQFF.

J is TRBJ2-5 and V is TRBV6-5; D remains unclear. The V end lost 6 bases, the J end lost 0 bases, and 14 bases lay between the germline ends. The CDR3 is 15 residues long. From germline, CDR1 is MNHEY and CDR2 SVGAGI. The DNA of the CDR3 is TGTGCCAGCAGCCCCAACGGAGCGTACCAAGAGACCCAGTACTTC. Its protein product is CASSPNGAYQETQYF.

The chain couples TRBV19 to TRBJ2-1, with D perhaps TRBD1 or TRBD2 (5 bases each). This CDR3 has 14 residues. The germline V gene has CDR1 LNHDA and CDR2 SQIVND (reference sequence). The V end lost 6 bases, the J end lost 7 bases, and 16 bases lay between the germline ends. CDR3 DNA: TGTGCCAGTAGATATACCGGGACGAGAAATGAGCAGTTCTTC. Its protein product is CASRYTGTRNEQFF.

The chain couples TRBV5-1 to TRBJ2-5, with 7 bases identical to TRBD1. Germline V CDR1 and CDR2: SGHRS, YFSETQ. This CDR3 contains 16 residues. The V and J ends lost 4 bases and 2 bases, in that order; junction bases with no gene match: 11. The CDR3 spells CASSRGSGTVQETQYF. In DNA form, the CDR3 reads TGCGCCAGCAGCCGAGGTTCCGGGACAGTACAAGAGACCCAGTACTTC.

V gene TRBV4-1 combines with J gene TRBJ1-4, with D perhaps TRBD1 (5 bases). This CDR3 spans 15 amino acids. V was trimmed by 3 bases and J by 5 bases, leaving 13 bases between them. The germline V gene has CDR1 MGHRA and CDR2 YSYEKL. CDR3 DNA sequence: TGCGCCAGCAGCCAGGGGCCCGATCGGAATGAAAAACTGTTTTTT. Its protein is CASSQGPDRNEKLFF.

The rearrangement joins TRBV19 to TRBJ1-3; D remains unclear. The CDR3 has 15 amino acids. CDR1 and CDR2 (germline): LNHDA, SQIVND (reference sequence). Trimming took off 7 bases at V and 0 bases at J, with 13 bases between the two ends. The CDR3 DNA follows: TGTGCCAGTACATATACAGCCTTCTCTGGAAACACCATATATTTT. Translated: CASTYTAFSGNTIYF.